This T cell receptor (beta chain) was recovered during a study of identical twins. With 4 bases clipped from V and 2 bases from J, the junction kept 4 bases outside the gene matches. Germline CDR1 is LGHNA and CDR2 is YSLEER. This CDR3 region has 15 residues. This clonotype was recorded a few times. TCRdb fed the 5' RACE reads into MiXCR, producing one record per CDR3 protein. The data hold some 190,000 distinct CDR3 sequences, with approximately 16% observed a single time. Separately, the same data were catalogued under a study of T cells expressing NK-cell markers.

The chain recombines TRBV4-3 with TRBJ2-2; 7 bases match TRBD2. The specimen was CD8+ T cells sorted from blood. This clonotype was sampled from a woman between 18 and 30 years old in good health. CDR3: CASSPWGGNTGELFF. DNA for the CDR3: TGCGCCAGCAGCCCCTGGGGGGGTAACACCGGGGAGCTGTTTTTT.